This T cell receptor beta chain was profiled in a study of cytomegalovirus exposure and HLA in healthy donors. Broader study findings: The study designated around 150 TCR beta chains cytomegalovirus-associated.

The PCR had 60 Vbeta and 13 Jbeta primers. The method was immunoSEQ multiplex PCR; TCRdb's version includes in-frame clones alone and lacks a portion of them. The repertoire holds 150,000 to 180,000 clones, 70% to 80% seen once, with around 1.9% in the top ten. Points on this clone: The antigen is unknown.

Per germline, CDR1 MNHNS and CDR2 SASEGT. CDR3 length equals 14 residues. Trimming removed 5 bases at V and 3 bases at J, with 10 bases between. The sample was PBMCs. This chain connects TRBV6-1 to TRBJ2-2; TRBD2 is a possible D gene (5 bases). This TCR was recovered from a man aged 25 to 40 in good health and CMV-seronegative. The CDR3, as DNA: TGTGCCAGCAGTTCTGCGGGCGACACCGGGGAGCTGTTTTTT. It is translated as CASSSAGDTGELFF.